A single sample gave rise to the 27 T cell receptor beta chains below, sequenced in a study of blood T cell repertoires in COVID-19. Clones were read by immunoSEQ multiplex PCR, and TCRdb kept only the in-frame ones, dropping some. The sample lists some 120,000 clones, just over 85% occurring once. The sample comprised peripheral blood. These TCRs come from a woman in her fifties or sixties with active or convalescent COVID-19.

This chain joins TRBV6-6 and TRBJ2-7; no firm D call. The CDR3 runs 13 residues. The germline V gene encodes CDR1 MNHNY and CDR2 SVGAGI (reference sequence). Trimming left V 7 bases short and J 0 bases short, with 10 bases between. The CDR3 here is CASTDTFSYEQYF. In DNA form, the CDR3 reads TGTGCCAGCACCGACACATTCTCCTACGAGCAGTACTTC.

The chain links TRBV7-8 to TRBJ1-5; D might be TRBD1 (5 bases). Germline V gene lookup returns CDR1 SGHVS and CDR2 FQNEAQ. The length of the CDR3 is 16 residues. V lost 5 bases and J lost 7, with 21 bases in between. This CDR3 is CASSQGRDRLRQPQHF. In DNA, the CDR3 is TGTGCCAGCAGCCAAGGCAGGGATCGGTTACGGCAGCCCCAGCATTTT.

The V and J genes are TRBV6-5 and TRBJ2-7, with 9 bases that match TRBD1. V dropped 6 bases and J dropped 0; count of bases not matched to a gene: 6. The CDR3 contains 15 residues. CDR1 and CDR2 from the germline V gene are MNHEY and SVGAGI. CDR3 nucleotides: TGTGCCAGCAGGCCCGACAGGGGGGACTCCTACGAGCAGTACTTC. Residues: CASRPDRGDSYEQYF.

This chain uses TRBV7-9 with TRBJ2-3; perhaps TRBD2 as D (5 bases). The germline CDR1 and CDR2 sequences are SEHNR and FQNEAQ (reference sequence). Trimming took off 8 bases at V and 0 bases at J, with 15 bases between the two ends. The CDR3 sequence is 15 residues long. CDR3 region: CASEQVRTSTDTQYF. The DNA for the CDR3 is TGTGCCAGCGAGCAGGTCCGGACTAGCACAGATACGCAGTATTTT. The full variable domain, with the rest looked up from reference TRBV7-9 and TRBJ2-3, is DTGVSQNPRHKITKRGQNVTFRCDPISEHNRLYWYRQTLGQGPEFLTYFQNEAQLEKSRLLSDRFSAERPKGSFSTLEIQRTEQGDSAMYLCASEQVRTSTDTQYFGPGTRLTVL.

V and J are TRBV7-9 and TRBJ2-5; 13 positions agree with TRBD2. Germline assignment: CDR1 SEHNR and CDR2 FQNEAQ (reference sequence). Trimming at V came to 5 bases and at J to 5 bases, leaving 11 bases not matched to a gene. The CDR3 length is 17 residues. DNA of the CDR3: TGTGCCAGCAGCGGTAGAGGGACTAGCGGGACTGGGGAGACCCAGTACTTC. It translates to CASSGRGTSGTGETQYF. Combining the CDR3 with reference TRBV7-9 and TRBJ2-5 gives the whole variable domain DTGVSQNPRHKITKRGQNVTFRCDPISEHNRLYWYRQTLGQGPEFLTYFQNEAQLEKSRLLSDRFSAERPKGSFSTLEIQRTEQGDSAMYLCASSGRGTSGTGETQYFGPGTRLLVL.

CDR3 DNA sequence: TGTGCCAGCAGCCGCAGGGAAAATGAGCAGTTCTTC. It yields the protein CASSRRENEQFF. The chain is built from TRBV7-9 and TRBJ2-1; weak D call: TRBD1 (5 bases). V lost 5 bases to trimming and J lost 7 bases, with 9 bases between them. This CDR3 region has 12 residues. Germline V gene data show CDR1 as SEHNR and CDR2 as FQNEAQ (reference sequence).

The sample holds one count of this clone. This CDR3 reads CAWRELGQWVNTEAFF. The CDR3 nucleotides read TGTGCCTGGAGAGAGTTAGGACAGTGGGTGAACACTGAAGCTTTCTTT. This rearrangement joins TRBV30 to TRBJ1-1, with a possible D match to TRBD1 (6 bases). The CDR3 sequence is 16 residues long. CDR1 is GTSNPN, CDR2 SVGIG, per germline (reference sequence). Trimming shortened V by 3 bases and J by 0 bases, and 17 bases separated the two germline ends.

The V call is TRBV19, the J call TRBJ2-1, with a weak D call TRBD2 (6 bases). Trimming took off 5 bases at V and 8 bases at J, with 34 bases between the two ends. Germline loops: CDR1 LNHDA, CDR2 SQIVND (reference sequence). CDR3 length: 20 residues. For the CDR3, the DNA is TGTGCCAGTAGTCCCCCCCCCTGGAGGGTGAGGACGCAAGGGACGGATGAGCAGTTCTTC. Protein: CASSPPPWRVRTQGTDEQFF.

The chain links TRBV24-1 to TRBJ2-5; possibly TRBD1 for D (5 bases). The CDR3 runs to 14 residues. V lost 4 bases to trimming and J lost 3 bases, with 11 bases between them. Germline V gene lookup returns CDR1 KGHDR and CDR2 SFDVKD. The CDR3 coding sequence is TGTGCCACCAGTGAATCTTCCAGGGAAGAGACCCAGTACTTC. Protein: CATSESSREETQYF.

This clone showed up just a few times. CDR3 protein: CASSLNPPGIAGELFF. CDR3 coding DNA: TGTGCCAGCTCACTGAACCCCCCGGGGATAGCCGGGGAGCTGTTTTTT. This sequence joins TRBV18 and TRBJ2-2; D is possibly TRBD2 (5 bases). The CDR3 sequence is 16 residues long. Between the trimmed V and J ends, which lost 4 bases and 6 bases, there was a span of 18 bases. Germline assignment: CDR1 KGHSH and CDR2 LQKENI.

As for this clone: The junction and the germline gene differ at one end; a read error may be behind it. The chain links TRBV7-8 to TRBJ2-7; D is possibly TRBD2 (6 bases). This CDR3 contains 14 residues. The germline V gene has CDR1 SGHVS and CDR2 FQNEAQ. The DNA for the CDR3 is TGTGCCAGCAGCTTAAATTCTGGGGGGTACGGGCAGTACTTC. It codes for CASSLNSGGYGQYF.

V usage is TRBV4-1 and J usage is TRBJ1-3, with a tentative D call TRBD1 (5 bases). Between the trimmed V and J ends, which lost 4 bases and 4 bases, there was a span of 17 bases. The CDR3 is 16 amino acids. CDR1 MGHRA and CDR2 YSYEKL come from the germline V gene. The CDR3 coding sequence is TGCGCCAGCAGCCGACAGACAGAGGCATCGGGAAACACCATATATTTT. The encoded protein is CASSRQTEASGNTIYF.

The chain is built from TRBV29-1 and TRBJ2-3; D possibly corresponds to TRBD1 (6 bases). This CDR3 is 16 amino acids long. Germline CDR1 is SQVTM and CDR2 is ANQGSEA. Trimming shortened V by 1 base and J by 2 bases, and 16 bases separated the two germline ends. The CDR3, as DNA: TGCAGCGTTGAAGGTCCGGGACAAGATTACACAGATACGCAGTATTTT. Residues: CSVEGPGQDYTDTQYF.

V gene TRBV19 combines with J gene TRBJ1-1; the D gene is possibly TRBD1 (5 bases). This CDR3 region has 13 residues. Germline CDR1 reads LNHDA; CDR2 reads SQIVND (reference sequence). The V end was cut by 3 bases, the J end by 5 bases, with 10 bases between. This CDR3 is CASSISGLTEAFF. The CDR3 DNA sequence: TGTGCCAGTAGTATTTCAGGGTTAACTGAAGCTTTCTTT.

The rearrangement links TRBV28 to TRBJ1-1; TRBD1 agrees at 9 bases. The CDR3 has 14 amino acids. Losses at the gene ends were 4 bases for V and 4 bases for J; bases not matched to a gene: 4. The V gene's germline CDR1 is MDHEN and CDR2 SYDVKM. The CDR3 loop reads CASSSGQGITEAFF. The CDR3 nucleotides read TGTGCCAGCAGTTCCGGACAGGGGATCACTGAAGCTTTCTTT. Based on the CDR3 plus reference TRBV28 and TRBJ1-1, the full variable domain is DVKVTQSSRYLVKRTGEKVFLECVQDMDHENMFWYRQDPGLGLRLIYFSYDVKMKEKGDIPEGYSVSREKKERFSLILESASTNQTSMYLCASSSGQGITEAFFGQGTRLTVV.

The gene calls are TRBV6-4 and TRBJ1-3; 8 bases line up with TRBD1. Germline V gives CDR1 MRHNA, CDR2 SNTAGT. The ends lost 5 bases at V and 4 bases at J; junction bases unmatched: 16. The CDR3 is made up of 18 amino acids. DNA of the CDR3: TGTGCCAGCAGTCCGACAGGGGCCCTCTCTCGGTCCGGAAACACCATATATTTT. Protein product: CASSPTGALSRSGNTIYF.

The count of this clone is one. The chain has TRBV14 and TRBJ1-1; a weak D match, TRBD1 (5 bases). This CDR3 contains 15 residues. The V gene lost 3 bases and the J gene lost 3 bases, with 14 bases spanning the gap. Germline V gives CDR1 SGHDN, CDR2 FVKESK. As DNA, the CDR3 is TGTGCCAGCAGCCAGGGCGGGACCGTATACACTGAAGCTTTCTTT. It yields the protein CASSQGGTVYTEAFF.

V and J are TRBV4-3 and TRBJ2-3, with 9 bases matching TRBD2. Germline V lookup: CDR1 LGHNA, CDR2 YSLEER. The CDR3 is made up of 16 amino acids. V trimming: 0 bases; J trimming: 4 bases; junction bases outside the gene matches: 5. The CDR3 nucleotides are TGCGCCAGCAGCCAAGACGCTAGCGGGATAGCAGATACGCAGTATTTT. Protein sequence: CASSQDASGIADTQYF.

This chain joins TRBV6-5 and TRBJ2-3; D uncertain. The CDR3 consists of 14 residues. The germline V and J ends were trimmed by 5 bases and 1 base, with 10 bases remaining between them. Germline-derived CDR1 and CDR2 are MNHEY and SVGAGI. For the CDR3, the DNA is TGTGCCAGCAGTCTACGTCTGGGCACAGATACGCAGTATTTT. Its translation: CASSLRLGTDTQYF.

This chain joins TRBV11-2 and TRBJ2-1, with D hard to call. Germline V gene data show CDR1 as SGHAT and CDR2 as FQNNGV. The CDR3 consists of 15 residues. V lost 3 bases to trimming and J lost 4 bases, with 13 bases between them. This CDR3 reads CASSLVDWFYNEQFF. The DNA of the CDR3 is TGTGCCAGCAGCTTGGTAGACTGGTTTTACAATGAGCAGTTCTTC.

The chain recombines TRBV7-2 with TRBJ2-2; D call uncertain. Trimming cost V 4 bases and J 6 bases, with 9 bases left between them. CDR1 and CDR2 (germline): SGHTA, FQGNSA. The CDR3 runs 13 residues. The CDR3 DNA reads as TGTGCCAGCAGCTCGCGATTTTCCGGGGAGCTGTTTTTT. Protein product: CASSSRFSGELFF.

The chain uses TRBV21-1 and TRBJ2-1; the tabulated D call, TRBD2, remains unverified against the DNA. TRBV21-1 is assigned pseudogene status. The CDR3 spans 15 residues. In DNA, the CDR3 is TGTGCCAGCAGCAACCCAGCGGGAAAGGCTAATGAGCAGTTCTTC. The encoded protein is CASSNPAGKANEQFF.

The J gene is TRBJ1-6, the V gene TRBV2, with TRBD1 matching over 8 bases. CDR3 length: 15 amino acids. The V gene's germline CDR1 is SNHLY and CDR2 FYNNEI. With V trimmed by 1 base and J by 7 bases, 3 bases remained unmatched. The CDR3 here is CASSEERTGNSPLHF. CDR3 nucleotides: TGTGCCAGCAGTGAAGAGAGGACAGGGAATTCACCCCTCCACTTT.

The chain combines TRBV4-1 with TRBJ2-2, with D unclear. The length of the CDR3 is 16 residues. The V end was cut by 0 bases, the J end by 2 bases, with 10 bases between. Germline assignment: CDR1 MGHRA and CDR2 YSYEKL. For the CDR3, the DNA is TGCGCCAGCAGCCAAGACCCCCTTATCAACACCGGGGAGCTGTTTTTT. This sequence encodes CASSQDPLINTGELFF.

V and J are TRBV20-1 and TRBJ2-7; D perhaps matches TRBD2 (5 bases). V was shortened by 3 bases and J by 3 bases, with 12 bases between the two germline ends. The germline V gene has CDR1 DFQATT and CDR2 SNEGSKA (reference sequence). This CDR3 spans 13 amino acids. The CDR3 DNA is TGCAGTGCTAGTGGGAGTGCCGACTACGAGCAGTACTTC. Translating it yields CSASGSADYEQYF.

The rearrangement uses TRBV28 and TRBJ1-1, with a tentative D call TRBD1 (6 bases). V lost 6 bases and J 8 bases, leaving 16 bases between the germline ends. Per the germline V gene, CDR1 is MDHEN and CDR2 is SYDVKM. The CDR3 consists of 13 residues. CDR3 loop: CASSSPGQLEAFF. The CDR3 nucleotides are TGTGCCAGCAGCTCCCCCGGACAGCTAGAAGCTTTCTTT.

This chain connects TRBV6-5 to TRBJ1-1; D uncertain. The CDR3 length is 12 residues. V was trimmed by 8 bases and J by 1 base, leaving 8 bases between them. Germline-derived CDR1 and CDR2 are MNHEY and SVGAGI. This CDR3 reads CASRDWNTEAFF. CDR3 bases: TGTGCCAGCCGGGATTGGAACACTGAAGCTTTCTTT.